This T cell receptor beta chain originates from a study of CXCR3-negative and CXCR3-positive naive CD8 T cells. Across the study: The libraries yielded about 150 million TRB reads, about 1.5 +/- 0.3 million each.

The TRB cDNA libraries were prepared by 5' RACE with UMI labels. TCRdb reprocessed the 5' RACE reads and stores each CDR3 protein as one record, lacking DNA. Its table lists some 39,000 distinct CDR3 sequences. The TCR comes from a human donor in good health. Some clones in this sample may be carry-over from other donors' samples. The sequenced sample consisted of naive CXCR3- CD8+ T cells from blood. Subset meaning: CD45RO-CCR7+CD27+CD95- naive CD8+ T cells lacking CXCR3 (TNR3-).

The CDR3 sequence is CSARVGGVVVINDEQFF. V is TRBV20-1 and J is TRBJ2-1; lacking DNA, the TRBD2 call made by TCRdb goes unchecked. The CDR3 loop spans 17 amino acids. The germline CDR1 and CDR2 sequences are DFQATT and SNEGSKA (reference sequence).